This T cell receptor (beta chain) is from a study of radiotherapy plus CTLA-4 blockade in lung cancer. Overall study context: Disease control was achieved by approximately 32% of patients, and objective responses by about 17%.

Repertoires were generated with immunoSEQ multiplex PCR, while TCRdb's copy carries only in-frame clones and drops some. The repertoire holds 30,000 to 35,000 clones, 75% to 85% seen once, with 20% to 25% in the top ten. Germline trimming cut 8 bases from V and 1 base from J; bases unmatched to any gene: 10. The CDR3 consists of 15 residues. Germline V gene sequence: CDR1 LNHDA, CDR2 SQIVND (reference sequence). The sequencing used peripheral blood, collected from a patient treated with radiotherapy plus ipilimumab. The sequence was obtained from a human donor with non-small cell lung cancer that progressed on radiotherapy plus ipilimumab. The gene calls are TRBV19 and TRBJ1-2; 7 positions match TRBD1. As DNA, the CDR3 is TGTGCCAGTGCCCCCGGGACAGCTTATAACTATGGCTACACCTTC. Its translation: CASAPGTAYNYGYTF. Full variable domain (rest looked up from reference TRBV19 and TRBJ1-2): DGGITQSPKYLFRKEGQNVTLSCEQNLNHDAMYWYRQDPGQGLRLIYYSQIVNDFQKGDIAEGYSVSREKKESFPLTVTSAQKNPTAFYLCASAPGTAYNYGYTFGSGTRLTVV.